This T cell receptor (beta chain) was captured in a study of blood T cell repertoires in COVID-19. Study summary: Some COVID-19 samples were acute and others convalescent; all came from the United States, Italy and Spain. T cells, B-cell-depleted T cells, or PBMCs supplied cDNA or gDNA.

This clone is a singleton in its sample. CDR1 and CDR2 (germline): WSHSY, SAAADI. Trimming stripped 8 bases from V and 4 bases from J, with 6 bases between. The CDR3 extends over 11 amino acids. Authors' analysis steps: Reference gene primer amplification in the assay estimated nucleated cell counts. Method: immunoSEQ multiplex PCR; TCRdb's copy keeps in-frame clones and lacks some. V and J calls and clone size are those listed in that table; D and trimming were worked out from the DNA. The sample records 200,000 to 250,000 clones, about nine tenths being singletons. The clonotype comes from a man aged 50 to 59 with acute or convalescent COVID-19. Sequenced material: peripheral blood. The chain couples TRBV10-2 to TRBJ1-3, with D unclear. The CDR3 region has the DNA TGCGCCAGCTCGGGGGGAAACACCATATATTTT. Residues: CASSGGNTIYF.